This T cell receptor (beta chain) is drawn from a study of T cells after yellow fever vaccination. From the 5' RACE reads, TCRdb called clonotypes with MiXCR, one entry per CDR3 protein. The table has around 340,000 distinct CDR3 sequences, around 12% seen once. Concerning this clonotype itself: Its cognate antigen is unknown. A much bigger clone sits one base away, suggesting this may be a read error.

General observations from the study: The CD4 compartment and the CD8 compartment contained a small share of clonotypes in common.

Sequencing used CD4+ T cells sorted from PBMCs, obtained 15 days after the yellow fever booster vaccination. The sequence was obtained from a man aged 18-30 years who received the YFV17D yellow fever vaccine.

CDR3 in DNA: TGTGCCAGCAGTTTTATGGGGAATCAGCCCCAGCATTTT. As protein: CASSFMGNQPQHF. The rearrangement links TRBV12-3 or TRBV12-4 to TRBJ1-5; no clear D. The V end was cut by 3 bases, the J end by 4 bases, with 7 bases between. The CDR3 length is 13 residues.